These T cell receptor beta chains were read from a single sample in a study of blood T cell repertoires in COVID-19. Generated by immunoSEQ multiplex PCR, the TCRdb table keeps only in-frame clones and is missing some. The repertoire consists of 250,000 to 350,000 clones, with about 82% occurring once and the leading ten covering around 4.2%. Specimen: peripheral blood. All receptors come from a woman in her 50s with active or convalescent COVID-19. Each CDR3 is given with its conserved first and last residue. The order of the fields is clone size, D gene, J gene, V gene, CDR3 DNA, CDR3 protein. A D gene is named only where the DNA matches it firmly. The listing skips clone size in some rows; elsewhere it reads once, few, many or a size class.

NA NA TRBJ1-6 TRBV6-5 TGTGCCAGCAGGGAGACAGGTTTACAAAATTCACCCCTCCACTTT CASRETGLQNSPLHF
few NA TRBJ1-1 TRBV10-3 TGTGCCATCAAGGGGAGGTTTTACGGGGGCACTGAAGCTTTCTTT CAIKGRFYGGTEAFF
once NA TRBJ1-2 TRBV6-5 TGTGCCAGCAGCCGAGACATGGCGGGCTATGGCTACACCTTC CASSRDMAGYGYTF
NA TRBD1 TRBJ2-3 TRBV6-5 TGTGCCAGCAGTTACCCGAGGGACAGGGAAAATACGCAGTATTTT CASSYPRDRENTQYF
NA TRBD1 TRBJ2-3 TRBV5-1 TGCGCCAGCAGCTCCCTTAAGACAGGGGGAAGCACAGATACGCAGTATTTT CASSSLKTGGSTDTQYF
NA TRBD2 TRBJ2-1 TRBV5-4 TGTGCCAGCATCGATAGCGGGAGGGCTTCCTACAATGAGCAGTTCTTC CASIDSGRASYNEQFF
NA NA TRBJ2-7 TRBV15 TGTGCCACCAGCAGAGATCCAGGGTTCTACGAGCAGTACTTC CATSRDPGFYEQYF
once TRBD1 TRBJ2-7 TRBV3-1/TRBV3-2 TGTGCCAGCAGCCAAGATTTGCAGGGGGAAACACACTTC CASSQDLQGETHF
NA NA TRBJ1-6 TRBV30 TGTGCCTGGAGCACAGGGACAAATTCACCCCTCCACTTT CAWSTGTNSPLHF
NA TRBD1 TRBJ1-4 TRBV5-6 TGTGCCAGCAGCTTTGGGACAGGGAATGAAAAACTGTTTTTT CASSFGTGNEKLFF
NA NA TRBJ2-1 TRBV3-1/TRBV3-2 TGTGCCAGCAGCCCGTGGAGTGGATACAATGAGCAGTTCTTC CASSPWSGYNEQFF